The clone carrying this T cell receptor beta chain was detected once. Its antigen is still unknown. TCRdb keeps only in-frame clones here, not all; method: immunoSEQ multiplex PCR. Seen here are about 120,000 clones, about 85% observed once, and the top ten hold 2.4%. This sample was taken from a study of T cell responses to AZD1222 COVID-19 vaccine. V lost 4 bases and J lost 2, with 19 bases in between. Germline CDR1 is SGHRS and CDR2 is YFSETQ. The CDR3 length is 16 residues. Regarding the study as a whole: The donor group comprised mostly white British people and more females; the analysis possibly underestimated clonal diversity. With dominance at 160-218 and 743-854, vaccine-associated CD4 TCRs spanned spike.

The receptor was derived from an adult in good health. Material: peripheral blood, obtained on day 0 of AZD1222 vaccination. The V and J genes are TRBV5-1 and TRBJ2-7, with D unresolved. Here the CDR3 DNA reads TGCGCCAGCAGCCTAGGACCTGTTTGGCAGACCTACGAGCAGTACTTC. It codes for CASSLGPVWQTYEQYF.